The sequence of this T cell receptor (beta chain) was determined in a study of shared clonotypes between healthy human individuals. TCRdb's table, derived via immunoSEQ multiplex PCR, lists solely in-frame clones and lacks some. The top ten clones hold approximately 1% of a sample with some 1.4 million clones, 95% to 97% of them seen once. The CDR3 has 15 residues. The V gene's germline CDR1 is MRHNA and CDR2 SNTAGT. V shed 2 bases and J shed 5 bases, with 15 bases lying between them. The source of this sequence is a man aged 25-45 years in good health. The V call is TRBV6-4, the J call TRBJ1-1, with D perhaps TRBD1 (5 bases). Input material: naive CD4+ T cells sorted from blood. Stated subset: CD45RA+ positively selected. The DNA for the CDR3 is TGTGCCAGCAGTGACCGGGGACTGGGGAGGACTGAAGCTTTCTTT. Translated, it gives CASSDRGLGRTEAFF.